Sequencing of this TCR beta chain was carried out in a study of cytomegalovirus exposure and HLA in healthy donors. In nominal health when sampled, donors likely had unrecorded immune exposures nonetheless. In the PCR, 60 Vbeta and 13 Jbeta primers were used. Sequencing was performed with immunoSEQ multiplex PCR; in TCRdb, only in-frame clones are kept and a portion is missing. The sample carries about 150,000 clones, more than 60% recorded once. Trimming pared 4 bases from V and 2 bases from J, leaving 12 bases between. CDR1 is KGHSH, CDR2 LQKENI, per germline. This CDR3 spans 14 amino acids. The material sequenced was PBMCs. This clonotype was obtained from a woman between 25 and 40 years old in good health and CMV-seropositive. The chain is built from TRBV18 and TRBJ2-7; a weak D match, TRBD2 (6 bases). CDR3 in amino acids: CASSRLGKTYEQYF. The CDR3 bases are TGTGCCAGCTCACGACTAGGGAAGACCTACGAGCAGTACTTC.